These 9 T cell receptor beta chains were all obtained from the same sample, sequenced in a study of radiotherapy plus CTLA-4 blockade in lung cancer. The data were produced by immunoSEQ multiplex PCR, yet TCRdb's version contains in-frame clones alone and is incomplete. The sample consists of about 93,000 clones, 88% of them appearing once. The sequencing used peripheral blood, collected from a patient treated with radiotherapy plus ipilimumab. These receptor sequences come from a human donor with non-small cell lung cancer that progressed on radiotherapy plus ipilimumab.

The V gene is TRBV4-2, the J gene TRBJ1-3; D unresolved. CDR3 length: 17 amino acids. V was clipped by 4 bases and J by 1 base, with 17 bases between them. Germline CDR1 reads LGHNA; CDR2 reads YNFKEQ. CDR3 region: CASSPDPDIDSGNTIYF. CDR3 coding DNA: TGTGCCAGCAGCCCGGATCCCGACATCGATTCTGGAAACACCATATATTTT.

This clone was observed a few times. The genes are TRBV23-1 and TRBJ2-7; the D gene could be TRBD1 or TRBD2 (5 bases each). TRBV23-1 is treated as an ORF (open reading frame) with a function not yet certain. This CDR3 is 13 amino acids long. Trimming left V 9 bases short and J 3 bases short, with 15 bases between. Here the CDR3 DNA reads TGCGCCAGGATAGAGGGGTACCTCTACGAGCAGTACTTC. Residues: CARIEGYLYEQYF.

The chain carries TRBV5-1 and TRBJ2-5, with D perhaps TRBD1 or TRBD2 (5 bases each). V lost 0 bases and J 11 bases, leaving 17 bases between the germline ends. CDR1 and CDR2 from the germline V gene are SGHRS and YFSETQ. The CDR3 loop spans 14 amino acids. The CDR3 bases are TGCGCCAGCAGCTTGGGGGGACCCGAAGGGGAGCAGTACTTC. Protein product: CASSLGGPEGEQYF.

DNA of the CDR3: TGTGCCAGCAGTGAAGTTCGGGACTACGAGCAGTACTTC. Its protein product is CASSEVRDYEQYF. V is TRBV6-1 and J is TRBJ2-7, with a tentative D call TRBD2 (5 bases). This CDR3 region has 13 residues. Trimming removed 1 base from V and 3 bases from J, with 7 bases in between. CDR1 and CDR2 (germline): MNHNS, SASEGT.

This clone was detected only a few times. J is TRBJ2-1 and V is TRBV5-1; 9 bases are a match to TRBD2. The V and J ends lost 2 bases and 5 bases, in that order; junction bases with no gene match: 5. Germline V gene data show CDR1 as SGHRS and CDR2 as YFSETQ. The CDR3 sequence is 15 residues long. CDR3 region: CASSFAGGSHNEQFF. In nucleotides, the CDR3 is TGCGCCAGCAGCTTTGCGGGAGGGTCCCACAATGAGCAGTTCTTC.

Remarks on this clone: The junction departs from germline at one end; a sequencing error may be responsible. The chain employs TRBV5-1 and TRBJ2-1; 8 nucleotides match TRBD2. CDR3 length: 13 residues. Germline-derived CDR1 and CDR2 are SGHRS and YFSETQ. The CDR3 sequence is CASSLDIPSGPVF. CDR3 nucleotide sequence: TGCGCCAGCAGCTTGGATATTCCTAGCGGGCCGGTCTTC.

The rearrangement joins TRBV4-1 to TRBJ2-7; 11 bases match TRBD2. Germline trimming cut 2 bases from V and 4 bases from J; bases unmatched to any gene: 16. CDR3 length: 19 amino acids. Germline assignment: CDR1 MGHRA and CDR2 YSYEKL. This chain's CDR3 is CASSQSTSGTHPRSYEQYF. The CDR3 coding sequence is TGCGCCAGCAGCCAATCGACTAGCGGGACCCATCCAAGGTCATACGAGCAGTACTTC.

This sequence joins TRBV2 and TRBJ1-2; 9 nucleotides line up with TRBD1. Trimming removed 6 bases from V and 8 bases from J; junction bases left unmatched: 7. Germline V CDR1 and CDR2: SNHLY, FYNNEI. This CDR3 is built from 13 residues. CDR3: CASSGDRVRGYTF. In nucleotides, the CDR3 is TGTGCCAGCAGCGGGGACAGGGTTAGGGGCTACACCTTC.

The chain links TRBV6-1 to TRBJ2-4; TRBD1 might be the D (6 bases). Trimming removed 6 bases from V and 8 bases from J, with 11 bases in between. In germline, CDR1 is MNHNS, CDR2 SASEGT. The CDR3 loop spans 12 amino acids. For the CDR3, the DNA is TGTGCCAGCAGGGACAGTGGAGACATTCAGTACTTC. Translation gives CASRDSGDIQYF.